The 24 T cell receptor beta chains below all came from one sample that was sequenced in a study of control samples from healthy donors and cancer patients (dated by TCRdb to about 2020). The library was obtained by the immunoSEQ multiplex PCR assay. The immuneACCESS repertoire file appears here via TCRdb, limited to in-frame rearrangements. These files lack a portion of the clones; in checked studies, under half of the deficit traces to unresolved V genes, and the cause of the others is not known. A total of 180,000 or so clones appear in this sample, 80% to 95% of them only once. Jointly, the top ten make up about 4% of the sample. The sequencing sample was made of blood. The receptors derive from a woman between 55 and 75 years old in good health.

The chain employs TRBV4-1 and TRBJ1-4, with a weak D call TRBD1 (5 bases). This CDR3 is built from 16 residues. With 4 bases removed from V and 1 base from J, the gap between germline ends came to 13 bases. The germline CDR1 and CDR2 sequences are MGHRA and YSYEKL. CDR3 DNA sequence: TGCGCCAGCAGCCTCAAAGCTGGACAAACTAATGAAAAACTGTTTTTT. Protein: CASSLKAGQTNEKLFF.

The J gene is TRBJ2-7, the V gene TRBV30; D gene unclear. Germline lookup yields CDR1 GTSNPN and CDR2 SVGIG (reference sequence). The CDR3 spans 14 residues. Deletions cut 0 bases from V and 1 base from J, with 10 bases between. CDR3 DNA sequence: TGTGCCTGGAGTGTGGTTCGTTCTTCCTACGAGCAGTACTTC. Translated, it gives CAWSVVRSSYEQYF.

The chain couples TRBV19 to TRBJ2-5; TRBD1 agrees at 7 bases. The V and J ends lost 2 bases and 5 bases, in that order; junction bases with no gene match: 8. CDR1 LNHDA and CDR2 SQIVND come from the germline V gene (reference sequence). The CDR3 contains 15 residues. CDR3 loop: CASSIRGGGWETQYF. Here the CDR3 DNA reads TGTGCCAGTAGTATAAGAGGGGGCGGGTGGGAGACCCAGTACTTC.

The rearrangement uses TRBV15 and TRBJ1-2; possible D gene TRBD1, 6 bases. V was shortened by 0 bases and J by 4 bases, with 21 bases between the two germline ends. Germline V gene data show CDR1 as LNHNV and CDR2 as YYDKDF (reference sequence). CDR3 length: 18 amino acids. In DNA form, the CDR3 reads TGTGCCACCAGCAGAGATCCGGCGGGGGCGGGGTATCCCTATGGCTACACCTTC. As protein: CATSRDPAGAGYPYGYTF.

V usage is TRBV3-1 (or the pseudogene TRBV3-2) and J usage is TRBJ2-1, with D tentatively TRBD2 (5 bases). This CDR3 contains 13 residues. Germline lookup yields CDR1 LGHDT and CDR2 YNNKEL (reference sequence). V was cut by 4 bases and J by 10 bases, with 14 bases left in between. In nucleotides, the CDR3 is TGTGCCAGCAGCCCCTCTGAGGGCGGGGAGCAGTTCTTC. It encodes CASSPSEGGEQFF.

The chain has TRBV10-3 and TRBJ2-3; 9 positions agree with TRBD2. The V and J ends lost 4 bases and 0 bases, in that order; junction bases with no gene match: 5. CDR3 size: 16 residues. The germline gives CDR1 ENHRY, CDR2 SYGVKD. DNA for the CDR3: TGTGCCATCAGTGCACCTAGCGGGGAGAGCACAGATACGCAGTATTTT. It yields the protein CAISAPSGESTDTQYF.

V usage is TRBV18 and J usage is TRBJ2-7; 9 positions match TRBD1. Germline V CDR1 and CDR2: KGHSH, LQKENI. The CDR3 is 16 residues long. V shed 4 bases and J 1 base; nucleotides not matched to a gene: 8. In nucleotides, the CDR3 is TGTGCCAGCTCACTCGGGACAGGGACCTCTTCCTACGAGCAGTACTTC. As protein: CASSLGTGTSSYEQYF.

The chain is built from TRBV5-1 and TRBJ1-5; a possible D gene is TRBD1 (5 bases). The CDR3 length is 15 residues. The ends were cut back, 2 bases at V and 5 bases at J, with 14 bases in the middle. Germline V CDR1 and CDR2: SGHRS, YFSETQ. Written as DNA, the CDR3 is TGCGCCAGCAGCTTAATCTTTGGGGGTGATCAGCCCCAGCATTTT. Amino acids: CASSLIFGGDQPQHF.

This chain links TRBV7-2 with TRBJ2-2; D possibly corresponds to TRBD1 (6 bases). The CDR3 spans 13 residues. The germline V gene encodes CDR1 SGHTA and CDR2 FQGNSA. Trimming cost V 3 bases and J 9 bases, with 11 bases left between them. CDR3 nucleotide sequence: TGTGCCAGCAGCTTCCGGGACACGAGGGAGCTGTTTTTT. This encodes CASSFRDTRELFF.

This clone was seen a single time. The genes are TRBV25-1 and TRBJ2-2; TRBD2 agrees at 10 bases. In germline, CDR1 is MGHDK, CDR2 SYGVNS. This CDR3 is built from 16 residues. Trimming removed 4 bases from V and 0 bases from J; junction bases left unmatched: 2. The CDR3 here is CASSVAGGSNTGELFF. The DNA of the CDR3 is TGTGCCAGCAGTGTAGCGGGGGGCTCGAACACCGGGGAGCTGTTTTTT.

The chain has TRBV27 and TRBJ2-3, with D possibly being TRBD2 (7 bases). The CDR3 is made up of 16 amino acids. V lost 1 base to trimming and J lost 3 bases, with 14 bases between them. Germline V CDR1 and CDR2: MNHEY, SMNVEV (reference sequence). The CDR3 region has the DNA TGTGCCAGCAGTTTATTCGGGGGGCAGGGTACAGATACGCAGTATTTT. Its translation is CASSLFGGQGTDTQYF.

The genes are TRBV7-3 and TRBJ1-2; 9 nucleotides agree with TRBD1. This CDR3 comprises 15 residues. From germline, CDR1 is SGHTA and CDR2 FQGTGA. J was trimmed by 5 bases and V by 5 bases; bases with no gene match: 9. CDR3 protein: CASSRGTGPFYGYTF. In DNA form, the CDR3 reads TGTGCCAGCAGCCGAGGGACAGGGCCCTTTTATGGCTACACCTTC.

V usage is TRBV7-2 and J usage is TRBJ1-5, with unresolved D. The V gene's germline CDR1 is SGHTA and CDR2 FQGNSA. V lost 4 bases to trimming and J lost 8 bases, with 9 bases between them. The CDR3 length is 12 residues. The CDR3 DNA is TGTGCCAGCAGCTCCTCCGGGAAGCCCCAGCATTTT. Encoded protein: CASSSSGKPQHF.

The CDR3 DNA reads as TGTGCCAGCAGCGATCCAAGGGACAATGAAGAGACCCAGTACTTC. Its translation: CASSDPRDNEETQYF. The chain uses TRBV11-3 and TRBJ2-5; tentative D call: TRBD1 (6 bases). Trimming cost V 5 bases and J 3 bases, with 16 bases left between them. CDR1 and CDR2 (germline): SGHNT, YENEEA. This CDR3 has 15 amino acids.

This clone was seen a handful of times. The chain carries TRBV5-1 and TRBJ1-1, with a possible D match to TRBD1 (5 bases). V gave up 0 bases and J gave up 4 bases, with 7 bases separating them. The CDR3 runs 13 residues. Germline V gives CDR1 SGHRS, CDR2 YFSETQ. This CDR3 reads CASSLDGGTEAFF. CDR3 DNA sequence: TGCGCCAGCAGCTTGGATGGGGGCACTGAAGCTTTCTTT. Full variable domain (missing parts from reference TRBV5-1 and TRBJ1-1): KAGVTQTPRYLIKTRGQQVTLSCSPISGHRSVSWYQQTPGQGLQFLFEYFSETQRNKGNFPGRFSGRQFSNSRSEMNVSTLELGDSALYLCASSLDGGTEAFFGQGTRLTVV.

The chain is built from TRBV7-9 and TRBJ1-1; maybe TRBD1 (5 bases). The V gene's germline CDR1 is SEHNR and CDR2 FQNEAQ (reference sequence). The CDR3 runs 16 residues. V was pared by 4 bases and J by 5 bases, with 20 bases between. The CDR3 DNA reads TGTGCCAGCAGCTCCGGGGGGTTGAGGGGTGGAACTGAAGCTTTCTTT. Amino acids: CASSSGGLRGGTEAFF.

The chain employs TRBV7-9 and TRBJ2-5; D gene ambiguous. V gave up 6 bases and J gave up 5 bases, with 13 bases separating them. The CDR3 has 13 residues. Per germline, CDR1 SEHNR and CDR2 FQNEAQ (reference sequence). The CDR3 DNA is TGTGCCAGCAGACTCGGGCAGCTGGAGACCCAGTACTTC. Encoded protein: CASRLGQLETQYF.

This chain connects TRBV4-1 to TRBJ1-1; D may be TRBD1 (6 bases). Germline V gene sequence: CDR1 MGHRA, CDR2 YSYEKL. The CDR3 sequence is 15 residues long. Trimming removed 4 bases at V and 1 base at J, with 13 bases between. The CDR3: CASSPPTDRNTEAFF. The CDR3 DNA reads TGCGCCAGCAGCCCACCTACGGACAGGAACACTGAAGCTTTCTTT.

V is TRBV2 and J is TRBJ1-4, with 8 bases lining up with TRBD1. In germline, CDR1 is SNHLY, CDR2 FYNNEI. This CDR3 has 15 residues. The V segment lost 7 bases and the J segment 6 bases; nucleotides outside the gene matches: 10. The CDR3 is CASTQDRGWDEKLFF. The CDR3 nucleotides read TGTGCCAGCACGCAAGACAGGGGATGGGATGAAAAACTGTTTTTT.

This chain joins TRBV6-5 and TRBJ2-2, with 7 bases that match TRBD1. Losses at the gene ends were 2 bases for V and 7 bases for J; bases not matched to a gene: 7. Germline CDR1 is MNHEY and CDR2 is SVGAGI. This CDR3 region has 15 residues. CDR3 in amino acids: CASSYGTANGGELFF. CDR3 nucleotides: TGTGCCAGCAGTTACGGGACAGCTAACGGCGGGGAGCTGTTTTTT.

The chain has TRBV10-3 and TRBJ2-3, with 16 bases fitting TRBD2. V lost 8 bases and J lost 2; bases outside the gene matches: 4. CDR1 is ENHRY and CDR2 is SYGVKD in the germline V gene. The CDR3 is 16 residues long. The CDR3 here is CAIGTSGGGPTDTQYF. CDR3 sequence (DNA): TGTGCCATCGGGACTAGCGGGGGGGGACCCACAGATACGCAGTATTTT.

The V call is TRBV19, the J call TRBJ2-7, with 10 bases identical to TRBD1. Germline assignment: CDR1 LNHDA and CDR2 SQIVND (reference sequence). J lost 4 bases, V lost 3 bases, and 12 bases had no gene match. This CDR3 spans 17 amino acids. The CDR3 is CASSIRFPGQGRYEQYF. The CDR3 bases are TGTGCCAGTAGTATCCGATTCCCGGGACAGGGGAGGTACGAGCAGTACTTC.

A word on this clone: Other DNA sequences within the sample encode an identical CDR3. The chain combines TRBV5-6 with TRBJ2-3; D gene unclear. This CDR3 contains 13 residues. V was pared by 2 bases and J by 1 base, with 5 bases between. Germline V gene data show CDR1 as SGHDT and CDR2 as YYEEEE. This chain's CDR3 is CASSLGRTDTQYF. For the CDR3, the DNA is TGTGCCAGCAGCTTAGGTCGCACAGATACGCAGTATTTT.

The rearrangement uses TRBV20-1 and TRBJ2-1; D is unresolved. The CDR3 extends over 10 amino acids. Germline V gives CDR1 DFQATT, CDR2 SNEGSKA (reference sequence). Trimming took 2 bases from V and 7 from J, leaving 3 bases between them. This chain's CDR3 is CSARLNEQFF. CDR3 nucleotide sequence: TGCAGTGCTAGACTGAATGAGCAGTTCTTC.